This is a list of T cell receptor beta chains from one sample in a study of blood T cell repertoires in COVID-19. Here immunoSEQ multiplex PCR was the method, and the copy in TCRdb shows in-frame clones only, minus some. Of 220,000 or so clones listed, 70% to 85% are singletons. Sequenced: peripheral blood. The receptor set was obtained from a woman older than 75 with acute or convalescent COVID-19. Both conserved end residues are part of each CDR3. Fields, in order: D gene, J gene, clone size, V gene, CDR3 protein. A D gene is named only where the DNA matches it firmly. A clone size is listed for some rows: how often the clone was seen (once, few, many), or a class if it is expanded.

.,TRBJ2-1,.,TRBV6-4,CASSHPLGCGEQFF
.,TRBJ1-6,.,TRBV25-1,CASSECQGPSSYNSPLHF
.,TRBJ2-6,.,TRBV30,CAWNSNGANVLTF
TRBD2,TRBJ2-3,.,TRBV7-2,CASSSNILAGYTDTQYF
TRBD1,TRBJ1-6,.,TRBV4-2,CASSQDPKGTGVASPLHF
.,TRBJ2-1,once,TRBV19,CASSRGNEQFF
TRBD1,TRBJ1-1,.,TRBV5-1,CASGYGTGADAFF
TRBD1,TRBJ2-6,.,TRBV7-3,CASSERQGSGANVLTF
TRBD2,TRBJ2-3,.,TRBV5-1,CASSLVTSGRTTDTQYF
.,TRBJ2-7,once,TRBV5-1,CASSLGQGSYEQYF
TRBD1,TRBJ1-5,few,TRBV19,CASKTGFGQPQHF
TRBD1,TRBJ1-1,.,TRBV7-9,CASSLVTGVTEAFF
TRBD2,TRBJ2-1,.,TRBV5-1,CASSFHPTSGSANEQFF
TRBD1,TRBJ2-7,.,TRBV3-1/TRBV3-2,CASSLGTAPYEQYF
TRBD1,TRBJ1-2,.,TRBV28,CATKIDPGTGAIYGYTF
.,TRBJ2-2,.,TRBV11-2,CASSLVRWRSDSNTGELFF
TRBD2,TRBJ2-3,.,TRBV27,CASSLPSASGSRATQYF
TRBD2,TRBJ2-1,.,TRBV19,CASSRQAGASYNEQFF
.,TRBJ2-1,.,TRBV28,CASSLRVAEQFF
TRBD1,TRBJ1-1,.,TRBV6-1,CASSEARDRGRRTEAFF
.,TRBJ1-3,.,TRBV28,CASSSPRGVSGNTIYF
TRBD1,TRBJ1-1,.,TRBV5-8,CASSAGTGFGTEAFF
.,TRBJ2-5,.,TRBV27,CASGYLGQETQYF
.,TRBJ2-5,.,TRBV7-9,CASSLEGFRGSQETQYF
TRBD1,TRBJ1-2,.,TRBV5-1,CASSYSGGPDYGYTF
.,TRBJ2-2,.,TRBV27,CASIPGFPGELFF
.,TRBJ2-7,.,TRBV5-4,CASSLPSTNEQYF
.,TRBJ2-7,.,TRBV6-5,CASSYQYEQYF
TRBD2,TRBJ2-2,.,TRBV18,CASSPPSGRPNTGELFF
TRBD1,TRBJ2-7,.,TRBV15,CATSRSRTGSYEQYF
TRBD1,TRBJ1-4,.,TRBV7-8,CASSLVPGGPATNEKLFF
TRBD1,TRBJ1-6,.,TRBV6-5,CASRTRDSNSPLHF
.,TRBJ1-3,.,TRBV28,CASRGPGQRSGNTIYF
.,TRBJ1-1,.,TRBV13,CASSPPGNTEAFF
TRBD2,TRBJ2-3,few,TRBV27,CASSPRLAGGLTDTQYF
TRBD2,TRBJ2-3,.,TRBV6-5,CASQRMSGGTQYF
.,TRBJ1-5,.,TRBV19,CASSIGRGRGNQPQHF
.,TRBJ1-1,.,TRBV7-2,CASSSTGSPNTEAFF
TRBD1,TRBJ2-7,.,TRBV19,CASSETGTGGGEQYF
TRBD1,TRBJ2-1,.,TRBV20-1,CSASGGTGYNEQFF
.,TRBJ1-1,.,TRBV5-4,CASSPPGALNTEAFF